This T cell receptor (beta chain) was found in a study of shared clonotypes between healthy human individuals. Germline-derived CDR1 and CDR2 are SGHVS and FQNEAQ. The junction had 2 bases not matched to a gene; V was cut back by 3 bases and J by 4 bases. The CDR3 has 15 residues. This table comes from immunoSEQ multiplex PCR, and its TCRdb copy is limited to in-frame clones, with some not included. The sample yields about 560,000 clones, around 76% seen once. Sequencing was carried out using PBMCs. This sequence originates from a woman between 35 and 50 years old in good health. Some clones in this sample may be carry-over from other donors' samples. This chain links TRBV7-8 with TRBJ2-1, with 11 bases fitting TRBD2. CDR3 sequence: CASSFGTSGYNEQFF. The CDR3 DNA is TGTGCCAGCAGCTTTGGGACTAGCGGATACAATGAGCAGTTCTTC.